The entry below gives a single TCR beta chain sequence along with its context. As yet, its antigen is unknown. This entry comes from a study of human CD8 memory T cell subsets. Broader study findings: Between stem-like memory and precursor exhausted T cell repertoires, overlap was minimal. Going by Chao1 estimates, stem-like memory T cells seemed to be more diverse than precursor exhausted T cells.

UMI-labeled 5' RACE was used to make TCR beta libraries. TCRdb reanalyzed the 5' RACE reads and collapses them to one entry per CDR3 protein, without DNA. This sample's table reports more than 10,000 distinct CDR3 sequences. The clonotype comes from a human donor in good health. Sequencing was done on a sample of CD8+ stem-like memory T cells (TSCM and TCM) sorted from PBMCs. Subset defined: stem-like memory CD8 T cells (TSTEM), CCR7+ PD-1- TIGIT-.

CDR3 sequence reads: CASSLASAGGGQETQYF. The chain has TRBV7-6 and TRBJ2-5; the D gene TCRdb calls, TRBD2, cannot be checked with no DNA. This CDR3 has 17 amino acids. The germline gives CDR1 SGHVS, CDR2 FNYEAQ. The full variable domain, with the rest looked up from reference TRBV7-6 and TRBJ2-5, is GAGVSQSPRYKVTKRGQDVALRCDPISGHVSLYWYRQALGQGPEFLTYFNYEAQQDKSGLPNDRFSAERPEGSISTLTIQRTEQRDSAMYRCASSLASAGGGQETQYFGPGTRLLVL.